The 7 T cell receptor beta chains listed next were all sequenced from one sample in a study of blood T cells in healthy people across ages (dated by TCRdb to about 2015). Libraries were made using 5' RACE. Instrument on record: Illumina HiSeq 2500. The second PCR ran for roughly 6 to 11 cycles and used a J-beta primer mix along with a sample-barcoded 5' primer. TCRdb reprocessed the public reads (quality trimming at Q25 with fastp, clone calling with MiXCR) and kept in-frame beta chains. Every CDR3 protein is listed once, alongside the most common genes and DNA of its rows. This sample gives 1.5 million to 2 million distinct CDR3 sequences in total; about 35% of them show up just once. Around 10% of the sample comes from the top ten. Input material: blood. These receptor sequences come from a woman in her 30s in good health.

This clonotype has more than one count but fewer than ten. The chain joins TRBV7-9 to TRBJ1-1; no definite D call. The CDR3 loop spans 12 amino acids. Germline V gives CDR1 SEHNR, CDR2 FQNEAQ (reference sequence). V lost 7 bases and J lost 3, with 9 bases in between. CDR3 protein: CASTLGDTEAFF. The CDR3, as DNA: TGTGCCAGCACCCTAGGTGACACTGAAGCTTTCTTT.

The rearrangement links TRBV29-1 to TRBJ1-2; no firm D call. Germline-derived CDR1 and CDR2 are SQVTM and ANQGSEA. The CDR3 is 15 amino acids. Trimming shortened V by 4 bases and J by 6 bases, and 21 bases separated the two germline ends. CDR3 bases: TGCAGCGTTGGAGATTTGCCTTTCACGAGGAATGGCTACACCTTC. It yields the protein CSVGDLPFTRNGYTF.

The V gene is TRBV20-1, the J gene TRBJ1-5; D gene unclear. Trimming cost V 4 bases and J 5 bases, with 18 bases left between them. CDR3 length equals 15 residues. Germline-derived CDR1 and CDR2 are DFQATT and SNEGSKA (reference sequence). CDR3 coding DNA: TGCAGTGCTACATCTAAAACGGTATACCATCAGCCCCAGCATTTT. Translating gives CSATSKTVYHQPQHF.

Comments on this clonotype: An end of the junction does not agree with germline; a read error may underlie this. This rearrangement joins TRBV4-2 to TRBJ1-1, with a weak D call TRBD1 (5 bases). This CDR3 is 15 amino acids long. Germline assignment: CDR1 LGHNA and CDR2 YNFKEQ. CDR3 residues: CAGSQPGAPKRQAFF. The CDR3 DNA reads TGTGCCGGCAGCCAACCCGGGGCCCCGAAACGTCAAGCTTTCTTT.

Concerning this clonotype: One junction end does not reproduce the germline sequence, and a read error may be involved. The CDR3 loop reads CASSFWAGERFF. The CDR3 DNA follows: TGTGCCAGCAGCTTTTGGGCCGGGGAGCGGTTTTTT. The chain carries TRBV7-2 and TRBJ2-2; maybe TRBD2 (5 bases). CDR1 SGHTA and CDR2 FQGNSA come from the germline V gene. The CDR3 runs to 12 residues.

This clonotype came up a few times. The J gene is TRBJ2-5, the V gene TRBV5-1; D is unresolved. The CDR3 runs to 14 residues. CDR1 and CDR2 from the germline V gene are SGHRS and YFSETQ. V was clipped by 4 bases and J by 1 base, with 11 bases between them. Here the CDR3 DNA reads TGCGCCAGCAGCCTACAGAAGACCCAAGAGACCCAGTACTTC. Its translation: CASSLQKTQETQYF.

This clonotype has a handful of counts. The rearrangement joins TRBV20-1 to TRBJ2-7; D is possibly TRBD1 (6 bases). The CDR3 consists of 11 residues. Germline V CDR1 and CDR2: DFQATT, SNEGSKA (reference sequence). The chain's CDR3 is CRGAQGNEQYF. CDR3 coding DNA: TGCAGAGGAGCACAGGGCAACGAGCAGTACTTC.